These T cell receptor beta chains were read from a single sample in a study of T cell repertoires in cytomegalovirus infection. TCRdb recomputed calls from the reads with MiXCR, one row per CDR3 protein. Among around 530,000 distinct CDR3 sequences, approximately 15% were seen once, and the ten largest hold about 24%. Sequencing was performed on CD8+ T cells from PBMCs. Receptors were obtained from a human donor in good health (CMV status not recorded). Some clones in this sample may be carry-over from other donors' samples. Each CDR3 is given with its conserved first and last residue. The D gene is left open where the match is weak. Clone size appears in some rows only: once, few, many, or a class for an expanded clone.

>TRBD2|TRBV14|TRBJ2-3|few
TGTGCCAGCAGCCAGGATCGAGCGGGGGATAGAGATACGCAGTATTTT
CASSQDRAGDRDTQYF
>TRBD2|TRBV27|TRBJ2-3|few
TGTGCCAGCAGTACCTCTAGCGGAAGGGCCACAGATACGCAGTATTTT
CASSTSSGRATDTQYF
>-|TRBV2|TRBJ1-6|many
TGTGCCAGCAGTGAAGGTGATTCACCCCTCCACTTT
CASSEGDSPLHF
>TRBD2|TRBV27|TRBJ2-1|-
TGTTCGACTAGCGGCTTCTCCTACAATGAGCAGTTCTTC
CSTSGFSYNEQFF
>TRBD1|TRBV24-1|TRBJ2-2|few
TGTGCCACCAGTGATAGCGCCGGGACAGTGAACACCGGGGAGCTGTTTTTT
CATSDSAGTVNTGELFF
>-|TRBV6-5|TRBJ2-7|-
TGTGCCAGCAGTTACCAGCCGGGGAACGTTCCCTACGAGCAGTACTTC
CASSYQPGNVPYEQYF
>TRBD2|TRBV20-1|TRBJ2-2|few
TGCAGTGCTAGATCACTCCGGCCTAGCGGGAGGGGGACCGGGGAGCTGTTTTTT
CSARSLRPSGRGTGELFF
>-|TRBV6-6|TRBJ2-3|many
TGTGCCAGCAGTTACGTGCAGGCCACAGATACGCAGTATTTT
CASSYVQATDTQYF
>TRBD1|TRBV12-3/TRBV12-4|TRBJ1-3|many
TGTGCCAGCGTCGGGACAGGGCTAAGCTCTGGAAACACCATATATTTT
CASVGTGLSSGNTIYF
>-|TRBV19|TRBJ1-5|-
TGTGCCAGTAGTATCGTAAGGCGCGGAGGCAATCAGCCCCAGCATTTT
CASSIVRRGGNQPQHF
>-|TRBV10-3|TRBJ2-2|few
TGTGCCATCAGTGACCAGACCGGGGAGCTGTTTTTT
CAISDQTGELFF